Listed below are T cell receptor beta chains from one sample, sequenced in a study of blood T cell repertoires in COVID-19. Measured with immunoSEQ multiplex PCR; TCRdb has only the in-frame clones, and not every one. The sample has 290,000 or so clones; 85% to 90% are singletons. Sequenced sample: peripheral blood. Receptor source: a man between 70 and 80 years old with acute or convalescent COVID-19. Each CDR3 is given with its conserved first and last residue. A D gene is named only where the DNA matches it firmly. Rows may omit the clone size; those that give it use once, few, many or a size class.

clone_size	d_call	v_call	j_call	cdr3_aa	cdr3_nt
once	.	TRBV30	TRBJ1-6	CAWSGVGGNSPLHF	TGTGCCTGGAGTGGGGTAGGCGGTAATTCACCCCTCCACTTT
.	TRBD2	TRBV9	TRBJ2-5	CASSRREGFEETQYF	TGTGCCAGCTCGAGGAGGGAGGGGTTTGAAGAGACCCAGTACTTC
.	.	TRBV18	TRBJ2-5	CASSPPGGEETQYF	TGTGCCAGCTCACCACCAGGGGGGGAGGAGACCCAGTACTTC
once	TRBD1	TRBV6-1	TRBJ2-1	CASSEALPGQGSNEQFF	TGTGCCAGCAGTGAAGCGCTTCCGGGACAGGGATCGAATGAGCAGTTCTTC
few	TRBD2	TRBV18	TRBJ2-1	CASSPEGLANNEQFF	TGTGCCAGCTCACCAGAGGGACTAGCAAATAATGAGCAGTTCTTC
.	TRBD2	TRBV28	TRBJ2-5	CASSYLAAIIRETQYF	TGTGCCAGCAGTTATCTAGCGGCAATTATCCGGGAGACCCAGTACTTC
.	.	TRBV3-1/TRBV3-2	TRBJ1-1	CASSQGSIVTEAFF	TGTGCCAGCAGCCAAGGTTCAATAGTCACTGAAGCTTTCTTT
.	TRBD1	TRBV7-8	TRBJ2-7	CASSSGTASQGEQYF	TGTGCCAGCAGCTCCGGGACAGCATCTCAAGGGGAGCAGTACTTC
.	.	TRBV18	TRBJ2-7	CASSPLQGQYEQYF	TGTGCCAGCTCACCACTGCAGGGCCAGTACGAGCAGTACTTC
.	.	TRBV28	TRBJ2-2	CASSSLTGYTGELFF	TGTGCCAGCAGTTCCTTGACAGGCTACACCGGGGAGCTGTTTTTT
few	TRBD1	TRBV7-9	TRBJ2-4	CASSPRDSLAKNIQYF	TGTGCCAGCAGCCCCCGGGACAGCTTAGCCAAAAACATTCAGTACTTC
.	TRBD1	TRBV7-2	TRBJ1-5	CASSGQGDQPQHF	TGTGCCAGCAGCGGACAGGGGGATCAGCCCCAGCATTTT
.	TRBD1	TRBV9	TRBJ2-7	CASSVVGTAEYEQYF	TGTGCCAGCAGCGTCGTTGGGACAGCGGAATACGAGCAGTACTTC
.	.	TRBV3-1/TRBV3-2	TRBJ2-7	CASSHKGYEQYF	TGTGCCAGCAGCCATAAGGGGTACGAGCAGTACTTC
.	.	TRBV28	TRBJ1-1	CASSLSAHSTNTEAFF	TGTGCCAGCAGTTTAAGTGCGCACAGCACGAACACTGAAGCTTTCTTT
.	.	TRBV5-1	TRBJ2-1	CASSADLTYNEQFF	TGCGCCAGCAGCGCCGACTTGACCTACAATGAGCAGTTCTTC
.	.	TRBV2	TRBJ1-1	CASAQSWSSTEAFF	TGTGCCAGCGCCCAATCCTGGTCGAGCACTGAAGCTTTCTTT
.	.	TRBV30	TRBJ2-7	CAWSRGGFSYEQYF	TGTGCCTGGAGTAGGGGGGGGTTCTCCTACGAGCAGTACTTC
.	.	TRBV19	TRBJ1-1	CASSPWRGGIDTEAFF	TGTGCCAGTAGTCCTTGGCGGGGCGGAATAGACACTGAAGCTTTCTTT
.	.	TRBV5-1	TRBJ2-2	CASSLQGPNTGELFF	TGCGCCAGCAGCTTACAGGGCCCCAACACCGGGGAGCTGTTTTTT
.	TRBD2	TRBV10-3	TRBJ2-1	CAISESPGTRDLFF	TGTGCCATCAGTGAGTCCCCAGGGACTAGGGATTTGTTCTTC
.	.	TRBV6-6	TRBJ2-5	CASSYSGRARQETQYF	TGTGCCAGCAGTTACTCGGGCAGGGCAAGACAAGAGACCCAGTACTTC
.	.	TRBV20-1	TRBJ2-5	CSARDLLTQYF	TGCAGTGCTAGAGACCTCTTGACCCAGTACTTC
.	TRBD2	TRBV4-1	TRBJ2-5	CASSQATSGGVWETQYF	TGCGCCAGCAGCCAAGCTACTAGCGGGGGGGTATGGGAGACCCAGTACTTC
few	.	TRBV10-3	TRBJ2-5	CATGTTQETQYF	TGTGCCACCGGGACAACACAAGAGACCCAGTACTTC
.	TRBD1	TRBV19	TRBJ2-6	CASRTGYSGANVLTF	TGTGCCAGCAGGACAGGTTACTCTGGGGCCAACGTCCTGACTTTC
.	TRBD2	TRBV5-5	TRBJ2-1	CASSFRLAAGVSYNEQFF	TGTGCCAGCAGCTTCCGACTAGCCGCCGGTGTCTCCTACAATGAGCAGTTCTTC
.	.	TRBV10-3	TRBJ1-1	CAIKGWEGNTEAFF	TGTGCCATCAAGGGGTGGGAGGGCAACACTGAAGCTTTCTTT
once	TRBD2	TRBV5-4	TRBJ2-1	CASSLLSSGSSYNEQFF	TGTGCCAGCAGCTTGCTTTCTAGCGGGAGCTCCTACAATGAGCAGTTCTTC
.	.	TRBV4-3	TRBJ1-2	CASSQSPGGGYGYTF	TGCGCCAGCAGCCAATCCCCGGGGGGAGGCTATGGCTACACCTTC
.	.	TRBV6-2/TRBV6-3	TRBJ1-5	CASSYGGKAQPQHF	TGTGCCAGCAGTTATGGGGGGAAGGCTCAGCCCCAGCATTTT
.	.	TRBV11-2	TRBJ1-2	CASSIMGQSTYGYTF	TGTGCCAGCAGTATCATGGGGCAGTCGACCTATGGCTACACCTTC
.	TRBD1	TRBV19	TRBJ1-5	CASDPGTGANSNQPQHF	TGTGCCAGTGACCCCGGGACAGGGGCGAATAGCAATCAGCCCCAGCATTTT
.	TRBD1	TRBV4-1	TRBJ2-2	CASSQTGQGLIGELFF	TGCGCCAGCAGCCAAACCGGACAGGGGTTGATCGGGGAGCTGTTTTTT
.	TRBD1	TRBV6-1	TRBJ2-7	CASSARDRGTSYEQYF	TGTGCCAGCAGTGCCCGGGACAGGGGGACTTCCTACGAGCAGTACTTC
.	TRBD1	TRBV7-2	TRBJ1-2	CASRKGAVNYGYTF	TGTGCCAGCAGGAAGGGGGCGGTGAACTATGGCTACACCTTC
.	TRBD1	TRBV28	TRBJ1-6	CASSLPKKGATYNSPLHF	TGTGCCAGCAGTTTACCGAAGAAGGGGGCCACGTATAATTCACCCCTCCACTTT
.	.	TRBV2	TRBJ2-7	CASRPGRYEQYF	TGTGCCAGCAGGCCAGGGCGGTACGAGCAGTACTTC
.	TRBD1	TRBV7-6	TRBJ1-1	CASSAQGTVMNTEAFF	TGTGCCAGCAGCGCCCAAGGGACAGTTATGAACACTGAAGCTTTCTTT
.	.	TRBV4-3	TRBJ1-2	CASSPDINFNYGYTF	TGCGCCAGCAGTCCTGACATAAACTTTAACTATGGCTACACCTTC